The 32 T cell receptor beta chains in this list originate from one sample, sequenced in a study of identical twins. TCRdb re-analysed the 5' RACE reads in MiXCR, keeping a single row per CDR3 protein. The sample includes roughly 500,000 distinct CDR3 sequences, roughly a fifth of them seen just once. These data were also reused for a study on T cells expressing NK-cell markers.

The sample consisted of CD4+ T cells sorted from blood. These receptors came from a woman aged 18 to 35 in good health.

J is TRBJ2-2 and V is TRBV7-9; weak D call: TRBD1 (7 bases). CDR3 length: 16 amino acids. Trimming took off 0 bases at V and 2 bases at J, with 10 bases between the two ends. Looked up from germline, CDR1 is SEHNR and CDR2 is FQNEAQ (reference sequence). CDR3 sequence (DNA): TGTGCCAGCAGCTTAGCGCGGGACAGAAACACCGGGGAGCTGTTTTTT. Translating gives CASSLARDRNTGELFF.

The chain is built from TRBV5-1 and TRBJ2-3; D possibly corresponds to TRBD2 (5 bases). Trimming took 1 base from V and 2 from J, leaving 14 bases between them. Germline CDR1 SGHRS, CDR2 YFSETQ. The CDR3 is made up of 16 amino acids. Here the CDR3 reads CASSLRRRSATDTQYF. In nucleotides, the CDR3 is TGCGCCAGCAGCTTGAGGCGGAGGTCCGCCACAGATACGCAGTATTTT.

The chain joins TRBV25-1 to TRBJ2-2, with 7 bases that match TRBD2. Germline CDR1 reads MGHDK; CDR2 reads SYGVNS. V shed 5 bases and J 6 bases; nucleotides not matched to a gene: 9. This CDR3 is 15 amino acids long. CDR3 DNA: TGTGCCAGCAGTTCGAAGCGGGACGGTCCCGGGGAGCTGTTTTTT. Amino acids: CASSSKRDGPGELFF.

The genes are TRBV20-1 and TRBJ1-6; 8 bases are a match to TRBD1. The CDR3 is 15 residues long. CDR1 and CDR2 (germline): DFQATT, SNEGSKA (reference sequence). Trimming took 1 base from V and 6 from J; bases not matched to a gene: 5. CDR3 loop: CSARAPDRANSPLHF. CDR3 coding DNA: TGCAGTGCTAGAGCTCCGGACAGGGCTAATTCACCCCTCCACTTT.

V usage is TRBV14 and J usage is TRBJ2-5, with D unclear. The V gene's germline CDR1 is SGHDN and CDR2 FVKESK. The CDR3 sequence is 13 residues long. Trimming left V 2 bases short and J 4 bases short, with 8 bases between. The CDR3 here is CASSQNFVETQYF. As DNA, the CDR3 is TGTGCCAGCAGCCAAAATTTCGTAGAGACCCAGTACTTC.

The chain is built from TRBV15 and TRBJ1-1; TRBD1 is a possible D gene (5 bases). CDR3 length equals 15 residues. V lost 0 bases to trimming and J lost 4 bases, with 12 bases between them. Germline V gene data show CDR1 as LNHNV and CDR2 as YYDKDF (reference sequence). The CDR3 DNA reads as TGTGCCACCAGCAGAGATGTACGGGGCAGCACTGAAGCTTTCTTT. Protein product: CATSRDVRGSTEAFF.

The J gene is TRBJ2-7, the V gene TRBV7-2; the match to TRBD2 covers 9 bases. From germline, CDR1 is SGHTA and CDR2 FQGNSA. The V gene end was trimmed by 5 bases and the J gene end by 6 bases; junction bases not matched to a gene: 8. The CDR3 covers 14 residues. The CDR3: CASSPDSGSSEQYF. In DNA form, the CDR3 reads TGTGCCAGCAGCCCTGATAGCGGGAGCTCCGAGCAGTACTTC.

The rearrangement uses TRBV5-5 and TRBJ2-1; 14 bases are a match to TRBD2. The CDR3 extends over 17 amino acids. Germline V CDR1 and CDR2: SGHKS, YYEKEE (reference sequence). V trimming: 0 bases; J trimming: 10 bases; junction bases outside the gene matches: 9. CDR3 bases: TGTGCCAGCAGCTTGGGACTAGCGGGAGGGCCGGGTAACGAGCAGTTCTTC. This encodes CASSLGLAGGPGNEQFF.

The table lists this clonotype with a few counts. The chain links TRBV5-5 to TRBJ1-2; no reliable D call. The V and J ends lost 7 bases and 5 bases respectively, with 18 bases between them. CDR1 SGHKS and CDR2 YYEKEE come from the germline V gene (reference sequence). The CDR3 is made up of 14 amino acids. The CDR3 reads CASFPTPTLYGYTF. The CDR3 DNA reads as TGTGCCAGCTTCCCCACGCCCACGTTGTATGGCTACACCTTC.

This clonotype showed up just a few times. The chain couples TRBV10-3 to TRBJ1-1; D might be TRBD1 (5 bases). CDR1 and CDR2 (germline): ENHRY, SYGVKD. V was cut by 8 bases and J by 10 bases, with 17 bases left in between. The CDR3 is 12 amino acids. The CDR3 protein is CAIRDRGQGAFF. CDR3 DNA: TGTGCCATCCGGGACCGAGGGCAAGGAGCTTTCTTT.

The V call is TRBV29-1, the J call TRBJ1-3; 8 bases are shared with TRBD1. V lost 6 bases and J lost 2; bases outside the gene matches: 3. Per germline, CDR1 SQVTM and CDR2 ANQGSEA. CDR3 size: 13 residues. In DNA, the CDR3 is TGCAGCGTCAGGGGGCTGGCTGGAAACACCATATATTTT. As protein: CSVRGLAGNTIYF. The full variable domain, rest sourced from reference TRBV29-1 and TRBJ1-3, is SAVISQKPSRDICQRGTSLTIQCQVDSQVTMMFWYRQQPGQSLTLIATANQGSEATYESGFVIDKFPISRPNLTFSTLTVSNMSPEDSSIYLCSVRGLAGNTIYFGEGSWLTVV.

The rearrangement joins TRBV6-4 to TRBJ2-1; the D gene is possibly TRBD2 (7 bases). V shed 3 bases and J shed 5 bases, with 14 bases lying between them. The germline CDR1 and CDR2 sequences are MRHNA and SNTAGT. The CDR3 runs to 15 residues. CDR3 region: CASSEGGTTNNEQFF. The CDR3 bases are TGTGCCAGCAGTGAAGGGGGGACTACTAACAATGAGCAGTTCTTC.

This clonotype was seen only a few times. The rearrangement links TRBV5-1 to TRBJ2-1, with no clear D. CDR3 length equals 15 residues. Per the germline V gene, CDR1 is SGHRS and CDR2 is YFSETQ. The germline V and J ends were trimmed by 0 bases and 7 bases, with 14 bases remaining between them. The CDR3, as DNA: TGCGCCAGCAGCTTGGGGGTAGGGTCCGGGAATGAGCAGTTCTTC. Protein product: CASSLGVGSGNEQFF.

There are a few counts of this clonotype. The gene calls are TRBV7-2 and TRBJ2-1, with a tentative D call TRBD2 (6 bases). CDR3 length: 15 amino acids. Germline V CDR1 and CDR2: SGHTA, FQGNSA. With 3 bases removed from V and 4 bases from J, the gap between germline ends came to 13 bases. In DNA, the CDR3 is TGTGCCAGCAGCTTTAGCGGAGGAGTTTACAATGAGCAGTTCTTC. This gives the protein CASSFSGGVYNEQFF.

The chain carries TRBV7-9 and TRBJ2-2; D is perhaps TRBD2 (7 bases). The CDR3 is 15 residues long. V gave up 2 bases and J gave up 6 bases, with 13 bases separating them. Germline values: CDR1 SEHNR, CDR2 FQNEAQ (reference sequence). As DNA, the CDR3 is TGTGCCAGCAGCTTATTTGCGGGGGCGCCCGGGGAGCTGTTTTTT. Translation: CASSLFAGAPGELFF.

There are a few counts of this clonotype. The rearrangement joins TRBV18 to TRBJ2-1; D gene unclear. The V gene lost 6 bases and the J gene lost 0 bases, with 15 bases spanning the gap. Germline V gene lookup returns CDR1 KGHSH and CDR2 LQKENI. This CDR3 has 16 residues. In DNA, the CDR3 is TGTGCCAGCTCCCAGTCAGATGACCTCTCCTACAATGAGCAGTTCTTC. This encodes CASSQSDDLSYNEQFF. Based on the CDR3 plus reference TRBV18 and TRBJ2-1, the full variable domain is NAGVMQNPRHLVRRRGQEARLRCSPMKGHSHVYWYRQLPEEGLKFMVYLQKENIIDESGMPKERFSAEFPKEGPSILRIQQVVRGDSAAYFCASSQSDDLSYNEQFFGPGTRLTVL.

This clonotype has only a few counts. This chain joins TRBV20-1 and TRBJ1-1; D is perhaps TRBD1 (6 bases). V lost 3 bases, J lost 7 bases, and 12 bases lay in between. The CDR3 sequence is 12 residues long. Germline V gene sequence: CDR1 DFQATT, CDR2 SNEGSKA (reference sequence). The DNA of the CDR3 is TGCAGTGCTAGCCCAGGGGCCTATGAAGCTTTCTTT. Translation: CSASPGAYEAFF.

The V and J genes are TRBV7-2 and TRBJ2-3; D may be TRBD2 (6 bases). The V end lost 5 bases, the J end lost 4 bases, and 19 bases lay between the germline ends. The CDR3 is 16 residues long. From germline, CDR1 is SGHTA and CDR2 FQGNSA. CDR3 sequence: CASSAFGGGGADTQYF. The CDR3 DNA sequence: TGTGCCAGCAGCGCCTTTGGGGGAGGAGGGGCAGATACGCAGTATTTT.

The V call is TRBV12-3 or TRBV12-4, the J call TRBJ1-2; TRBD1 is a possible D gene (6 bases). This CDR3 has 13 residues. V was trimmed by 4 bases and J by 8 bases, leaving 14 bases between them. The CDR3 DNA is TGTGCCAGCAGTTCAACGGCAGGGGTAGGCTACACCTTC. Translating gives CASSSTAGVGYTF.

The genes are TRBV20-1 and TRBJ2-7; 10 bases line up with TRBD2. This CDR3 comprises 13 residues. V was clipped by 4 bases and J by 4 bases; unmatched bases: 4. CDR1 is DFQATT, CDR2 SNEGSKA, per germline (reference sequence). In DNA, the CDR3 is TGCAGTGCTACTAGCGGGGGTATTTACGAGCAGTACTTC. Translated: CSATSGGIYEQYF.

This chain's CDR3 is CASSFYSLGETQYF. The DNA for the CDR3 is TGTGCCAGCAGCTTTTATAGTTTAGGAGAGACCCAGTACTTC. V is TRBV11-2 and J is TRBJ2-5; no clear D. With 3 bases removed from V and 4 bases from J, the gap between germline ends came to 12 bases. The germline CDR1 and CDR2 sequences are SGHAT and FQNNGV. This CDR3 region has 14 residues. The full variable domain, with the rest looked up from reference TRBV11-2 and TRBJ2-5, is EAGVAQSPRYKIIEKRQSVAFWCNPISGHATLYWYQQILGQGPKLLIQFQNNGVVDDSQLPKDRFSAERLKGVDSTLKIQPAKLEDSAVYLCASSFYSLGETQYFGPGTRLLVL.

Ten or more counts support this clonotype. The junction does not match germline at one end; this may be a read error. This chain connects TRBV12-3 or TRBV12-4 to TRBJ1-1; weak D call: TRBD1 (6 bases). The CDR3 runs 12 residues. The CDR3 region is CASSQGPSEAFF. The CDR3 region has the DNA TGTGCCAGCAGCCAGGGGCCCTCTGAGGCTTTCTTT.

This clonotype has a handful of counts. The chain combines TRBV6-5 with TRBJ2-1; 12 bases line up with TRBD2. The germline V gene has CDR1 MNHEY and CDR2 SVGAGI. The CDR3 is made up of 16 amino acids. V lost 0 bases, J lost 7 bases, and 4 bases stayed unmatched. CDR3 sequence reads: CASSYSLAGGPNEQFF. Written as DNA, the CDR3 is TGTGCCAGCAGTTACTCCCTAGCGGGAGGGCCAAATGAGCAGTTCTTC.

The chain has TRBV9 and TRBJ2-5, with TRBD2 matching over 9 bases. CDR1 is SGDLS and CDR2 is YYNGEE in the germline V gene. With V trimmed by 4 bases and J by 5 bases, 12 bases remained unmatched. The CDR3 length is 16 residues. The chain's CDR3 is CASSPRLAGESETQYF. DNA of the CDR3: TGTGCCAGCAGCCCCCGTTTAGCGGGAGAATCGGAGACCCAGTACTTC.

This clonotype has only a few counts. The chain employs TRBV6-5 and TRBJ2-1; 11 bases map to TRBD2. This CDR3 spans 15 amino acids. Germline CDR1 reads MNHEY; CDR2 reads SVGAGI. The V gene end was trimmed by 3 bases and the J gene end by 9 bases; junction bases not matched to a gene: 7. The CDR3 is CASSYSLAGDSEQFF. In DNA, the CDR3 is TGTGCCAGCAGTTATTCACTAGCGGGAGATAGTGAGCAGTTCTTC.

In its sample, this clonotype was seen a few times. The chain joins TRBV7-9 to TRBJ1-2; D not resolved. This CDR3 is 13 amino acids long. Germline V gene data show CDR1 as SEHNR and CDR2 as FQNEAQ (reference sequence). The ends were cut back, 3 bases at V and 3 bases at J, with 8 bases in the middle. The CDR3 region is CASSLVDDYGYTF. The CDR3 DNA reads as TGTGCCAGCAGCTTGGTGGACGACTATGGCTACACCTTC. The full variable domain, rest sourced from reference TRBV7-9 and TRBJ1-2, is DTGVSQNPRHKITKRGQNVTFRCDPISEHNRLYWYRQTLGQGPEFLTYFQNEAQLEKSRLLSDRFSAERPKGSFSTLEIQRTEQGDSAMYLCASSLVDDYGYTFGSGTRLTVV.

The chain has TRBV6-2 or TRBV6-3 and TRBJ2-2; tentatively, D is TRBD2 (6 bases). The CDR3 totals 15 residues. Germline lookup yields CDR1 MNHEY and CDR2 SVGEGT. V dropped 3 bases and J dropped 4 bases, with 12 bases sitting between them. The CDR3: CASSYGGVGTGELFF. The CDR3 DNA reads as TGTGCCAGCAGTTATGGAGGGGTTGGCACCGGGGAGCTGTTTTTT.

The chain has TRBV30 and TRBJ2-2; D may be TRBD2 (6 bases). This CDR3 is 16 amino acids long. The V end lost 0 bases, the J end lost 2 bases, and 13 bases lay between the germline ends. Germline CDR1 reads GTSNPN; CDR2 reads SVGIG (reference sequence). CDR3 amino acids: CAWSVYAGFNTGELFF. The CDR3 coding sequence is TGTGCCTGGAGTGTATATGCGGGGTTCAACACCGGGGAGCTGTTTTTT. Filled out from reference TRBV30 and TRBJ2-2, the complete variable domain reads SQTIHQWPATLVQPVGSPLSLECTVEGTSNPNLYWYRQAAGRGLQLLFYSVGIGQISSEVPQNLSASRPQDRQFILSSKKLLLSDSGFYLCAWSVYAGFNTGELFFGEGSRLTVL.

The chain has TRBV20-1 and TRBJ2-1, with 7 bases that match TRBD2. Germline CDR1 reads DFQATT; CDR2 reads SNEGSKA (reference sequence). J lost 2 bases, V lost 5 bases, and 9 bases had no gene match. The CDR3 has 15 amino acids. In DNA form, the CDR3 reads TGCAGTGCTGAATCAGGGCGGGGGACCTACAATGAGCAGTTCTTC. This sequence encodes CSAESGRGTYNEQFF.

CDR3 sequence reads: CASSFSSGRKPYTGELFF. The CDR3 DNA follows: TGCGCCAGCAGCTTCTCTAGCGGGAGGAAACCTTACACCGGGGAGCTGTTTTTT. V is TRBV5-1 and J is TRBJ2-2; 11 positions match TRBD2. Germline V gene data show CDR1 as SGHRS and CDR2 as YFSETQ. V lost 2 bases, J lost 3 bases, and 9 bases stayed unmatched. CDR3 length equals 18 residues.

The genes are TRBV12-3 or TRBV12-4 and TRBJ2-2; 7 positions match TRBD2. V lost 7 bases to trimming and J lost 0 bases; unmatched junction nucleotides: 5. The CDR3 has 15 amino acids. This CDR3 is CASTLTSPNTGELFF. The CDR3 region has the DNA TGTGCCAGCACTCTGACTAGCCCGAACACCGGGGAGCTGTTTTTT.

V usage is TRBV14 and J usage is TRBJ2-4; D uncertain. Trimming pared 1 base from V and 6 bases from J, leaving 7 bases between. Germline assignment: CDR1 SGHDN and CDR2 FVKESK. The CDR3 runs 13 residues. CDR3 region: CASSQAGANIQYF. For the CDR3, the DNA is TGTGCCAGCAGCCAAGCGGGTGCAAACATTCAGTACTTC.